Presented here are 17 T cell receptor beta chains from one specimen sequenced in a study of blood T cell repertoires in COVID-19. TCRdb's copy holds only in-frame clones and misses some; the assay was immunoSEQ multiplex PCR. Among roughly 120,000 clones listed, less than 95% were seen once. The sequenced material came from peripheral blood. The receptors were gathered from a human donor with active COVID-19. The donor label of this sample is uncertain.

The chain has TRBV19 and TRBJ1-5; weak D call: TRBD1 (5 bases). CDR3 size: 13 residues. Per the germline V gene, CDR1 is LNHDA and CDR2 is SQIVND (reference sequence). V shed 6 bases and J shed 2 bases, with 8 bases lying between them. The CDR3 loop is CASSQGRNQPQHF. The CDR3 nucleotides are TGTGCCAGTAGCCAGGGCCGCAATCAGCCCCAGCATTTT.

The chain combines TRBV19 with TRBJ2-7; D not resolved. Trimming stripped 3 bases from V and 1 base from J, with 7 bases between. Germline V lookup: CDR1 LNHDA, CDR2 SQIVND (reference sequence). CDR3 size: 13 residues. Here the CDR3 reads CASSIGGSYEQYF. The CDR3 DNA reads as TGTGCCAGTAGTATTGGCGGATCCTACGAGCAGTACTTC. The complete variable domain, with remaining parts taken from reference TRBV19 and TRBJ2-7, reads DGGITQSPKYLFRKEGQNVTLSCEQNLNHDAMYWYRQDPGQGLRLIYYSQIVNDFQKGDIAEGYSVSREKKESFPLTVTSAQKNPTAFYLCASSIGGSYEQYFGPGTRLTVT.

V usage is TRBV5-4 and J usage is TRBJ1-4, with TRBD1 identical over 7 bases. CDR1 and CDR2 (germline): SGHNT, YYREEE (reference sequence). V lost 1 base to trimming and J lost 3 bases; unmatched junction nucleotides: 9. The CDR3 contains 17 residues. As DNA, the CDR3 is TGTGCCAGCAGCTTGTCTAGGCTAGGGACAGCTAATGAAAAACTGTTTTTT. This gives the protein CASSLSRLGTANEKLFF.

V gene TRBV9 combines with J gene TRBJ2-1; perhaps TRBD2 as D (5 bases). The CDR3 extends over 17 amino acids. Germline V gene lookup returns CDR1 SGDLS and CDR2 YYNGEE. V was shortened by 0 bases and J by 0 bases, with 13 bases between the two germline ends. The CDR3 loop reads CASSVGTFSSSYNEQFF. The CDR3 DNA reads TGTGCCAGCAGCGTAGGGACTTTCTCGAGCTCCTACAATGAGCAGTTCTTC.

The chain links TRBV10-2 to TRBJ2-7, with 9 bases identical to TRBD1. This CDR3 is 15 amino acids long. The trim removed 4 bases at V and 4 bases at J, leaving 8 bases unmatched. Per germline, CDR1 WSHSY and CDR2 SAAADI. The CDR3 bases are TGCGCCAGCAGTGGCCCGGGACAGGGAGGATACGAGCAGTACTTC. Protein product: CASSGPGQGGYEQYF.

The chain has TRBV28 and TRBJ2-7; 14 bases are shared with TRBD2. Trimming at V came to 5 bases and at J to 0 bases, leaving 3 bases not matched to a gene. The germline V gene encodes CDR1 MDHEN and CDR2 SYDVKM. The CDR3 is 16 amino acids. The CDR3 region has the DNA TGTGCCAGCAGTCCGGGACTAGCGGGGGCCTCCTACGAGCAGTACTTC. It is translated as CASSPGLAGASYEQYF.

The chain carries TRBV19 and TRBJ2-7; D might be TRBD1 (7 bases). Germline values: CDR1 LNHDA, CDR2 SQIVND (reference sequence). The CDR3 is 14 amino acids. V was trimmed by 1 base and J by 3 bases, leaving 10 bases between them. The CDR3 spells CASSIAGDSYEQYF. Written as DNA, the CDR3 is TGTGCCAGTAGTATAGCGGGGGACAGCTACGAGCAGTACTTC.

The gene calls are TRBV2 and TRBJ2-3; TRBD2 aligns across 10 bases. The junction had 3 bases not matched to a gene; V was cut back by 5 bases and J by 1 base. From germline, CDR1 is SNHLY and CDR2 FYNNEI. The CDR3 totals 15 residues. The CDR3 nucleotides are TGTGCCAGCAGTACCGGACTAGCGGGCACAGATACGCAGTATTTT. This codes for CASSTGLAGTDTQYF. The whole variable domain, filled in from reference TRBV2 and TRBJ2-3, reads EPEVTQTPSHQVTQMGQEVILRCVPISNHLYFYWYRQILGQKVEFLVSFYNNEISEKSEIFDDQFSVERPDGSNFTLKIRSTKLEDSAMYFCASSTGLAGTDTQYFGPGTRLTVL.

The rearrangement joins TRBV9 to TRBJ2-7, with 10 bases aligning to TRBD1. The CDR3 runs to 15 residues. CDR1 and CDR2 (germline): SGDLS, YYNGEE. After removal of 4 bases from V and 3 bases from J, the junction contained 7 bases not matched to a gene. The CDR3 DNA reads as TGTGCCAGCAGCCTAGGACAGGGGGGCCTCTACGAGCAGTACTTC. Translated: CASSLGQGGLYEQYF.

The chain's CDR3 is CASSSGVDYEQYF. In DNA, the CDR3 is TGTGCCAGCAGTTCCGGAGTTGATTACGAGCAGTACTTC. V gene TRBV27 combines with J gene TRBJ2-7; no definite D call. CDR3 length: 13 amino acids. Germline V gives CDR1 MNHEY, CDR2 SMNVEV (reference sequence). Trimming cost V 4 bases and J 4 bases, with 11 bases left between them.

The chain links TRBV6-2 or TRBV6-3 to TRBJ1-1, with TRBD1 as a possible D gene (6 bases). The germline CDR1 and CDR2 sequences are MNHEY and SVGEGT. V was shortened by 5 bases and J by 3 bases, with 10 bases between the two germline ends. The CDR3 totals 13 residues. The CDR3 DNA follows: TGTGCCAGCAGTAACAGGGATTACACTGAAGCTTTCTTT. The encoded protein is CASSNRDYTEAFF.

The table lists this clone with a few counts. This chain links TRBV7-3 with TRBJ2-2, with 9 bases aligning to TRBD2. CDR3 length: 15 amino acids. V was clipped by 7 bases and J by 4 bases; unmatched bases: 7. The germline gives CDR1 SGHTA, CDR2 FQGTGA. The CDR3 region has the DNA TGTGCCAGCAAGGCTAGCGGGGTTTCCACCGGGGAGCTGTTTTTT. Its protein product is CASKASGVSTGELFF.

J is TRBJ1-2 and V is TRBV6-4; tentative D call: TRBD1 (6 bases). The germline V gene has CDR1 MRHNA and CDR2 SNTAGT. CDR3 length equals 15 residues. V lost 6 bases and J 1 base, leaving 15 bases between the germline ends. CDR3 in amino acids: CASSPRGGVNYGYTF. The CDR3 DNA reads TGTGCCAGCAGCCCCAGAGGGGGAGTTAACTATGGCTACACCTTC.

This clone was observed a single time. The chain is built from TRBV9 and TRBJ1-4; tentatively, D is TRBD1 (6 bases). The length of the CDR3 is 16 residues. Germline values: CDR1 SGDLS, CDR2 YYNGEE. Trimming left V 3 bases short and J 7 bases short, with 19 bases between. The CDR3 reads CASSAPRGGAGEKLFF. The CDR3 bases are TGTGCCAGCAGCGCCCCCCGGGGGGGGGCGGGTGAAAAACTGTTTTTT. Based on the CDR3 plus reference TRBV9 and TRBJ1-4, the full variable domain is DSGVTQTPKHLITATGQRVTLRCSPRSGDLSVYWYQQSLDQGLQFLIQYYNGEERAKGNILERFSAQQFPDLHSELNLSSLELGDSALYFCASSAPRGGAGEKLFFGSGTQLSVL.

The chain joins TRBV6-5 to TRBJ1-2; a weak D match, TRBD1 (6 bases). Germline V gives CDR1 MNHEY, CDR2 SVGAGI. V was cut by 5 bases and J by 2 bases, with 12 bases left in between. There are 14 residues in the CDR3. The CDR3 reads CASSPVRGNYGYTF. In nucleotides, the CDR3 is TGTGCCAGCAGTCCGGTGAGGGGGAACTATGGCTACACCTTC.

This chain joins TRBV2 and TRBJ2-3, with D possibly being TRBD2 (5 bases). V was trimmed by 4 bases and J by 1 base, leaving 12 bases between them. Germline CDR1 is SNHLY and CDR2 is FYNNEI. This CDR3 has 15 residues. The CDR3 here is CASSGEAVGTDTQYF. CDR3 DNA: TGTGCCAGCAGTGGGGAAGCGGTGGGCACAGATACGCAGTATTTT.

The chain's CDR3 is CASSLAGAGGTDTQYF. The CDR3 DNA reads as TGTGCCAGCAGCTTAGCTGGCGCGGGGGGCACAGATACGCAGTATTTT. The chain recombines TRBV7-9 with TRBJ2-3; 7 bases map to TRBD2. CDR1 is SEHNR and CDR2 is FQNEAQ in the germline V gene (reference sequence). The V segment lost 0 bases and the J segment 1 base; nucleotides outside the gene matches: 4. The CDR3 loop spans 16 amino acids.